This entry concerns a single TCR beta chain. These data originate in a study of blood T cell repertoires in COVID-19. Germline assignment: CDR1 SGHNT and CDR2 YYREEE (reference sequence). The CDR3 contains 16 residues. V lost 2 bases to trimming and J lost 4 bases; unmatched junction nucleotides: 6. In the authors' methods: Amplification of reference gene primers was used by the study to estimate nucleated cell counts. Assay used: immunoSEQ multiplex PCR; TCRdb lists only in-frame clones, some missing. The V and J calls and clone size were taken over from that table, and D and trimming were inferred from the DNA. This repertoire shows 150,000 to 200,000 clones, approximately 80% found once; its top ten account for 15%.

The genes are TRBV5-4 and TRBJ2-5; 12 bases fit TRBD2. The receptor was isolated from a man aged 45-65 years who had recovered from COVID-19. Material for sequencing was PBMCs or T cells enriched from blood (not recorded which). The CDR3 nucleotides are TGTGCCAGCAGCTTTCAACTAGCGGGGGGAGCAGAGACCCAGTACTTC. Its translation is CASSFQLAGGAETQYF.